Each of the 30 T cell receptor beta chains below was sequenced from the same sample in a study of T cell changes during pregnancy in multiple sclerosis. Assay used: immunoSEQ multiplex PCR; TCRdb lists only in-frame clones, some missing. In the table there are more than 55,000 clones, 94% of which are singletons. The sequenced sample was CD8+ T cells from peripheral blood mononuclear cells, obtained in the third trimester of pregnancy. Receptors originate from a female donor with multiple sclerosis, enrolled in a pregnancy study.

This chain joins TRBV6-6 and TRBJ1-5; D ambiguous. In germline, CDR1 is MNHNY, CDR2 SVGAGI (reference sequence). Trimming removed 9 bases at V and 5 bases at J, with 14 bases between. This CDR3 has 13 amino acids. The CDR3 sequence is CASETGLDQPQHF. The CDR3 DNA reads TGTGCCAGTGAGACTGGTCTCGATCAGCCCCAGCATTTT.

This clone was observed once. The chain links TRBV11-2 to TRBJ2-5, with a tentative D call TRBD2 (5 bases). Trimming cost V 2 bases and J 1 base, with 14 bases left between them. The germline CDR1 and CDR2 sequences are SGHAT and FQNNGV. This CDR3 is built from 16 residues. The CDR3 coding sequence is TGTGCCAGCAGCTTATACGGGATAGGAGCCCAAGAGACCCAGTACTTC. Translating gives CASSLYGIGAQETQYF. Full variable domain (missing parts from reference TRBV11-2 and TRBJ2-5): EAGVAQSPRYKIIEKRQSVAFWCNPISGHATLYWYQQILGQGPKLLIQFQNNGVVDDSQLPKDRFSAERLKGVDSTLKIQPAKLEDSAVYLCASSLYGIGAQETQYFGPGTRLLVL.

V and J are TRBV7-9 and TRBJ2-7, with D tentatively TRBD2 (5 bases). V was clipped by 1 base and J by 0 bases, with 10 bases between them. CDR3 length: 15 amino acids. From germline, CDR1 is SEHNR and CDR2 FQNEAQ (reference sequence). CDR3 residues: CASSLGEGFSYEQYF. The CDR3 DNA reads TGTGCCAGCAGCTTAGGCGAGGGTTTCTCCTACGAGCAGTACTTC.

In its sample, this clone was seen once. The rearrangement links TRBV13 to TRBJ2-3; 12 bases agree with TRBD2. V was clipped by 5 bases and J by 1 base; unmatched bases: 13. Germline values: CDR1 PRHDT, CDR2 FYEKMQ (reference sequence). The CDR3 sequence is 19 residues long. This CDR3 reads CASSATLAGGPAGTDTQYF. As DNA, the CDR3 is TGTGCCAGCAGCGCTACTCTAGCGGGAGGGCCGGCGGGCACAGATACGCAGTATTTT.

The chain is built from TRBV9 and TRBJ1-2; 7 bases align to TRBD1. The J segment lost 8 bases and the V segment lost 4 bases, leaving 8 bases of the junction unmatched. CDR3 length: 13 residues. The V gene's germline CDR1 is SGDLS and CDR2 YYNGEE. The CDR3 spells CASSLGTVTGYTF. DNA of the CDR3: TGTGCCAGCAGCCTAGGGACAGTCACCGGCTACACCTTC. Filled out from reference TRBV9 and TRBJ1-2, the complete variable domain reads DSGVTQTPKHLITATGQRVTLRCSPRSGDLSVYWYQQSLDQGLQFLIQYYNGEERAKGNILERFSAQQFPDLHSELNLSSLELGDSALYFCASSLGTVTGYTFGSGTRLTVV.

CDR3 in DNA: TGTGCCAGCAGCGCAGTAGCCCCGACAGGGTTTAACACTGAAGCTTTCTTT. It codes for CASSAVAPTGFNTEAFF. The V call is TRBV9, the J call TRBJ1-1, with TRBD1 matching 7 bases. From germline, CDR1 is SGDLS and CDR2 YYNGEE. After removal of 3 bases from V and 2 bases from J, the junction contained 13 bases not matched to a gene. The CDR3 is 17 amino acids.

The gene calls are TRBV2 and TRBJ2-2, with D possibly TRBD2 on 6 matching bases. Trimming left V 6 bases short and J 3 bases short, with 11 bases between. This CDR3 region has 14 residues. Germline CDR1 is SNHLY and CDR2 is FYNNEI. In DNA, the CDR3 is TGTGCCAGCAGGGACTATCGGGACACCGGGGAGCTGTTTTTT. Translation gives CASRDYRDTGELFF.

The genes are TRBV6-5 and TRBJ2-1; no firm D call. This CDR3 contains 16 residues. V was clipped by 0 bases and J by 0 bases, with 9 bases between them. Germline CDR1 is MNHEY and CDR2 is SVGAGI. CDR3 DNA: TGTGCCAGCAGTTACTCGACTGTGTCCTCCTACAATGAGCAGTTCTTC. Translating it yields CASSYSTVSSYNEQFF.

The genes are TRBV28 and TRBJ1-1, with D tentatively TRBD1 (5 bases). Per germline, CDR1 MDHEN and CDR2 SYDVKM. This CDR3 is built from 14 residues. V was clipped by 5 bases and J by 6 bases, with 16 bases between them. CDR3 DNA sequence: TGTGCCAGCAGTCAGACAGTGGAGTTGTCTGAAGCTTTCTTT. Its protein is CASSQTVELSEAFF.

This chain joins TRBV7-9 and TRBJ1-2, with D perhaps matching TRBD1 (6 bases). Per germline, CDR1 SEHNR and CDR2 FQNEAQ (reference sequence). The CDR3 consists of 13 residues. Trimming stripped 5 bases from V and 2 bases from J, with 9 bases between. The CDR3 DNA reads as TGTGCCAGCAGCATACAGGGAAACTATGGCTACACCTTC. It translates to CASSIQGNYGYTF.

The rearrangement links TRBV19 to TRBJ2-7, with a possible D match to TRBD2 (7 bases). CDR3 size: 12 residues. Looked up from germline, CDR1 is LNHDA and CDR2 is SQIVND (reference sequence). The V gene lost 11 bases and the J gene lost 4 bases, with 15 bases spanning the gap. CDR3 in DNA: TGTGCCGGGGGGGACAACAGGTACGAGCAGTACTTC. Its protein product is CAGGDNRYEQYF.

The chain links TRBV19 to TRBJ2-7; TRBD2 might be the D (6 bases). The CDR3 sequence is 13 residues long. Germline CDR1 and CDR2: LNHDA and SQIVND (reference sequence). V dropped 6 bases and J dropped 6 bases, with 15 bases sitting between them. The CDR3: CASSQYGGGEQYF. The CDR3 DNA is TGTGCCAGTAGCCAATACGGGGGTGGCGAGCAGTACTTC.

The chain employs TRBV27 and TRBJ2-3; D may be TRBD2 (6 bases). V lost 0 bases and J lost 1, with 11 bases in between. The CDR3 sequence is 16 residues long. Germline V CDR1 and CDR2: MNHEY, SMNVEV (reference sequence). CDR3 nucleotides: TGTGCCAGCAGTTTATCGCTCCCTAGCGGCACAGATACGCAGTATTTT. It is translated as CASSLSLPSGTDTQYF.

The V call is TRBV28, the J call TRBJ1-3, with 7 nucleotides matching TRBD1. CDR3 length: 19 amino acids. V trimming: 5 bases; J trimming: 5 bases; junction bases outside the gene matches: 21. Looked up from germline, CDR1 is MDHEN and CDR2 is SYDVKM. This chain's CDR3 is CASSRTGTVDSCVRNTIYF. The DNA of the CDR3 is TGTGCCAGCAGTAGAACCGGGACAGTTGATTCCTGTGTTAGAAACACCATATATTTT.

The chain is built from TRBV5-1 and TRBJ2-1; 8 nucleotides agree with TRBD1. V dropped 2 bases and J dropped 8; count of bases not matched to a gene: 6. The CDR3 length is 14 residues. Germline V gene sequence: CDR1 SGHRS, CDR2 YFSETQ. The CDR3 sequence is CASSFRGPADEQFF. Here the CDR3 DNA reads TGCGCCAGCAGCTTCAGGGGGCCGGCGGATGAGCAGTTCTTC.

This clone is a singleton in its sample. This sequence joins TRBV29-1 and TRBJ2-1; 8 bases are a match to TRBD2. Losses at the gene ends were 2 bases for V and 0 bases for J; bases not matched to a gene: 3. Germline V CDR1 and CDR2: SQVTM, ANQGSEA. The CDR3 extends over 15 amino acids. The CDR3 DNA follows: TGCAGCGTTGAACCGAGCGGGAGCTCCTACAATGAGCAGTTCTTC. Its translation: CSVEPSGSSYNEQFF.

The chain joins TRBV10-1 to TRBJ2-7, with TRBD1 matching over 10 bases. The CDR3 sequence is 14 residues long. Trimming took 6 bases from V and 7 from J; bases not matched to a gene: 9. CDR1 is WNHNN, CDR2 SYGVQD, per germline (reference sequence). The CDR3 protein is CASRPGTGAGEQYF. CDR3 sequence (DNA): TGCGCCAGCAGACCCGGGACAGGGGCTGGAGAGCAGTACTTC.

The DNA for the CDR3 is TGTGCCAGCAGCTTAGATGACAGGGACAATCAGCCCCAGCATTTT. Translating it yields CASSLDDRDNQPQHF. V gene TRBV7-9 combines with J gene TRBJ1-5; 7 bases map to TRBD1. The CDR3 has 15 residues. The germline gives CDR1 SEHNR, CDR2 FQNEAQ (reference sequence). The V gene end was trimmed by 1 base and the J gene end by 3 bases; junction bases not matched to a gene: 3.

The CDR3 sequence: CASGGRGSYNEQFF. The CDR3 DNA reads as TGTGCCAGTGGCGGGAGAGGATCCTACAATGAGCAGTTCTTC. The chain has TRBV19 and TRBJ2-1; 7 nucleotides match TRBD2. Germline V gene data show CDR1 as LNHDA and CDR2 as SQIVND (reference sequence). V was pared by 8 bases and J by 1 base, with 5 bases of the junction left unmatched. This CDR3 comprises 14 residues.

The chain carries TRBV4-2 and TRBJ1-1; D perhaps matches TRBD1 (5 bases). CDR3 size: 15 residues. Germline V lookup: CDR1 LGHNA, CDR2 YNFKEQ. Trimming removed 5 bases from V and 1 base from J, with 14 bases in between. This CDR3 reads CASSLLGEGNTEAFF. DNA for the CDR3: TGTGCCAGCAGCTTGCTAGGGGAGGGGAACACTGAAGCTTTCTTT.

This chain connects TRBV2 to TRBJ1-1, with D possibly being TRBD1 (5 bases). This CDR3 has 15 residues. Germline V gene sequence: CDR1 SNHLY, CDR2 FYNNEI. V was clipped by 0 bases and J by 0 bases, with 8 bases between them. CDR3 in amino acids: CASSEARQLNTEAFF. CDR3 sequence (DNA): TGTGCCAGCAGTGAAGCGCGACAGTTGAACACTGAAGCTTTCTTT.

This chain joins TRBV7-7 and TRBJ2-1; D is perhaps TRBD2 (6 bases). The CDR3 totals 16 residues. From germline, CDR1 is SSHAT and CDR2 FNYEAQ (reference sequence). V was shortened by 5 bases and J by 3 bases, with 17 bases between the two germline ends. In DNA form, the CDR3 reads TGTGCCAGCAGCCAGGAGGGCCTAGAAGGCTACAATGAGCAGTTCTTC. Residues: CASSQEGLEGYNEQFF.

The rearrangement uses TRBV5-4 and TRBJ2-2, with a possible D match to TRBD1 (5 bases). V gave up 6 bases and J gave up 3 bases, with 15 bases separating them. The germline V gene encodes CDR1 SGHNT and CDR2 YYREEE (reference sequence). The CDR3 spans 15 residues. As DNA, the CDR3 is TGTGCCAGCATGGTAGGGGCCGTCGACACCGGGGAGCTGTTTTTT. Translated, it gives CASMVGAVDTGELFF.

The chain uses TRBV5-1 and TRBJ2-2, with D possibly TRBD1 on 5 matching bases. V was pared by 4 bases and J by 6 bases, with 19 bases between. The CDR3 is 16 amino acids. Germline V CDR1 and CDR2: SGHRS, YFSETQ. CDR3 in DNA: TGCGCCAGCAGCACGCCCCAGAGCCAGGGATCCGGGGAGCTGTTTTTT. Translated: CASSTPQSQGSGELFF.

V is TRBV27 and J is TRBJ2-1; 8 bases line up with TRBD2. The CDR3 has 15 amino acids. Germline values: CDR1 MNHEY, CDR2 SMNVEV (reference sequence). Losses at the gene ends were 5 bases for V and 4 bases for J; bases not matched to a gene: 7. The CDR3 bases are TGTGCCAGCAGTCCCTCTAGCGGGTTATACAATGAGCAGTTCTTC. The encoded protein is CASSPSSGLYNEQFF.

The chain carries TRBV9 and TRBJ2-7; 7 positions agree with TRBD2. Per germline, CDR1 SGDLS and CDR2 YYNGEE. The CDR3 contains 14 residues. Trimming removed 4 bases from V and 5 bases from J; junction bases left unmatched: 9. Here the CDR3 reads CASSPTGSGDEQYF. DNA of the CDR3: TGTGCCAGCAGCCCCACCGGGAGCGGGGACGAGCAGTACTTC.

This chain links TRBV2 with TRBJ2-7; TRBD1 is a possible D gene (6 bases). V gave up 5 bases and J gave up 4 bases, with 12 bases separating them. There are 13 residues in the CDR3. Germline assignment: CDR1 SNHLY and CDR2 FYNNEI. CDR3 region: CASSPGTHYEQYF. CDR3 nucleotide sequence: TGTGCCAGCAGTCCCGGGACACATTACGAGCAGTACTTC.

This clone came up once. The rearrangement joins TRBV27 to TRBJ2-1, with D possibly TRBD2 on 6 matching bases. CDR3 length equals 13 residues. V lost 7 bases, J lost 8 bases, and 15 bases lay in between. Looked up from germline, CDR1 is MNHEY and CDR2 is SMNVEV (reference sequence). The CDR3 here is CASTSDYLDEQFF. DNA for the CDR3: TGTGCCAGCACCTCGGACTATCTCGATGAGCAGTTCTTC.

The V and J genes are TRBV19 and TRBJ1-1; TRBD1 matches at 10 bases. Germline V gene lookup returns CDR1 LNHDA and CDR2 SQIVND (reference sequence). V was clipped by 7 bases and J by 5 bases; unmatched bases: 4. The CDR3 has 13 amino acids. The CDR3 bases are TGTGCCAGTAAGGGACAGGGGTTTACTGAAGCTTTCTTT. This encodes CASKGQGFTEAFF. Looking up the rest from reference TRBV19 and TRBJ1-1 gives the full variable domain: DGGITQSPKYLFRKEGQNVTLSCEQNLNHDAMYWYRQDPGQGLRLIYYSQIVNDFQKGDIAEGYSVSREKKESFPLTVTSAQKNPTAFYLCASKGQGFTEAFFGQGTRLTVV.

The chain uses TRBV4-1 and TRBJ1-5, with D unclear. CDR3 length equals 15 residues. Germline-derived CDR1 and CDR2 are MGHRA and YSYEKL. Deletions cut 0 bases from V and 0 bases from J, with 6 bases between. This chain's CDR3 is CASSQESSSNQPQHF. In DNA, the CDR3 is TGCGCCAGCAGCCAAGAGTCATCTAGCAATCAGCCCCAGCATTTT.